A single sample is the source of the 3 T cell receptor beta chains below, sequenced in a study of blood T cell repertoires in COVID-19. Sequencing was performed with immunoSEQ multiplex PCR; in TCRdb, only in-frame clones are kept and a portion is missing. The sample lists roughly 110,000 clones; approximately 90% were seen once. The sequencing sample was made of peripheral blood. These receptors originate from a human donor with acute or convalescent COVID-19. The donor label of this sample is uncertain.

V and J are TRBV28 and TRBJ1-2, with D possibly TRBD1 on 6 matching bases. Germline lookup yields CDR1 MDHEN and CDR2 SYDVKM. The CDR3 has 14 amino acids. V dropped 10 bases and J dropped 5 bases, with 20 bases sitting between them. The CDR3 loop reads CATERGGTIYGYTF. CDR3 coding DNA: TGTGCCACCGAACGGGGAGGGACAATTTATGGCTACACCTTC.

This chain joins TRBV12-3 or TRBV12-4 and TRBJ1-6; D is undetermined. The CDR3 runs 13 residues. Trimming pared 3 bases from V and 8 bases from J, leaving 8 bases between. The CDR3 DNA reads TGTGCCAGCAGTTTGGGCCCGTATTCACCCCTCCACTTT. Amino acids: CASSLGPYSPLHF.

This chain connects TRBV19 to TRBJ2-7; D is unresolved. CDR3 length: 13 amino acids. From germline, CDR1 is LNHDA and CDR2 SQIVND (reference sequence). V was trimmed by 4 bases and J by 1 base, leaving 8 bases between them. This chain's CDR3 is CASSNTFSYEQYF. For the CDR3, the DNA is TGTGCCAGTAGTAACACCTTTTCCTACGAGCAGTACTTC. The complete variable domain, with remaining parts taken from reference TRBV19 and TRBJ2-7, reads DGGITQSPKYLFRKEGQNVTLSCEQNLNHDAMYWYRQDPGQGLRLIYYSQIVNDFQKGDIAEGYSVSREKKESFPLTVTSAQKNPTAFYLCASSNTFSYEQYFGPGTRLTVT.